The text below deals with one T cell receptor (beta chain). The method was immunoSEQ multiplex PCR; TCRdb's version includes in-frame clones alone and lacks a portion of them. This table has approximately 71,000 clones, roughly 92% appearing once. These data come from a study of T cell changes during pregnancy in multiple sclerosis. This clonotype originated in a female donor with multiple sclerosis, enrolled in a pregnancy study. The specimen comprised peripheral blood, sampled in the second trimester of pregnancy.

CDR3 loop: CASSRDFGYTF. CDR3 DNA: TGTGCCAGCAGTCGGGACTTTGGCTACACCTTC. The chain combines TRBV2 with TRBJ1-2; D perhaps matches TRBD1 (5 bases). Trimming shortened V by 5 bases and J by 7 bases, and 8 bases separated the two germline ends. CDR1 is SNHLY, CDR2 FYNNEI, per germline. The CDR3 is 11 amino acids.